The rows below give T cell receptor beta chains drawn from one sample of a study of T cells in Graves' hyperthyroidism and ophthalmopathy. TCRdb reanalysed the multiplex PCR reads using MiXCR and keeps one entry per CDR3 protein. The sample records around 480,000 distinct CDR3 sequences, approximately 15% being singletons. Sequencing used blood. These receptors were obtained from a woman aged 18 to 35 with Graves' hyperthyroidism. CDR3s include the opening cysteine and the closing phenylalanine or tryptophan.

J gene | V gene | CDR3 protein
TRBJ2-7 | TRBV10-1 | CASSTSGSYEQYF
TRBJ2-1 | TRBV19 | CASSKRQGGLGEQFF
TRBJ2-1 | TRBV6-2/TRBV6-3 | CASSYRGQFF
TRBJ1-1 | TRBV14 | CASSRQYQGPTEAFF
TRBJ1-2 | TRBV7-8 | CASSFGGQKYGYTF
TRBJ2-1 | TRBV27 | CASSLILAGGFRNEQFF
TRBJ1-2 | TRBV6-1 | CASSFLTDWGYTF
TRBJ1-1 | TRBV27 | CASSYTGVQGEAFF
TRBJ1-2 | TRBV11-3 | CASSLVYGGREANGYTF
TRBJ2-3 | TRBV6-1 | CASRPHGTSDTDTQYF
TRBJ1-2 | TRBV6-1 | CASRSWGGATGYTF
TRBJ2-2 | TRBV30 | CAWRGSHDTGELFF
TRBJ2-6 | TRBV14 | CASSQVRGGGANVLTF
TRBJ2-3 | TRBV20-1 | CSARANRLGQAQHTQYF
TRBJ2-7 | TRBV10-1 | CASSESTSGPRSYEQYF
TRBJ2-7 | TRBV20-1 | CSAKDPSGSAYEQYF
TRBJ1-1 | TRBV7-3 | CASSLRGVDTEAFF
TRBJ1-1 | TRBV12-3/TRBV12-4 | CASTLDSWGTEAFF
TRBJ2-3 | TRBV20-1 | CSAASGTGITDTQYF
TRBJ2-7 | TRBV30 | CAWSGTGYYEQYF
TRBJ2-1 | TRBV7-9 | CASNHTSAVGVTENEQFF
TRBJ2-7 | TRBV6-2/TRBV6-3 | CASRGQPTYEQYF
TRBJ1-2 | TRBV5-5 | CASSLDSGRGYTF
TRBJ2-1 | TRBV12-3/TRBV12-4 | CASSILGSYNEQFF
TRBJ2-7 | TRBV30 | CAWSDWTGGEQYF
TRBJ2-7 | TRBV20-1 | CSVSTGGGYPYEQYF